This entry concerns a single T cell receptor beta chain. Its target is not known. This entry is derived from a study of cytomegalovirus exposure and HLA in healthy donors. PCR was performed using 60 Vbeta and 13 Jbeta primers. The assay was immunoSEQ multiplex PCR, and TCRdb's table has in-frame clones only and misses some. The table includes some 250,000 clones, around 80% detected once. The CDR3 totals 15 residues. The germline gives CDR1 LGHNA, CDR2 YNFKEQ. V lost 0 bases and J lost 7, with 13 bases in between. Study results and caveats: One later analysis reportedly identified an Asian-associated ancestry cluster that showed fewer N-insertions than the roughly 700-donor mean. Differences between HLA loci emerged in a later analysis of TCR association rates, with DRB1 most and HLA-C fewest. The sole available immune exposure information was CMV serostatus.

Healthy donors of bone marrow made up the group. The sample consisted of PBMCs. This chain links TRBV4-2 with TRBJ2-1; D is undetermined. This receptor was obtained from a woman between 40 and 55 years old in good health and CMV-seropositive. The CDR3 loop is CASSQELTSPNEQFF. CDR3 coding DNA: TGTGCCAGCAGCCAAGAACTGACAAGCCCGAATGAGCAGTTCTTC.